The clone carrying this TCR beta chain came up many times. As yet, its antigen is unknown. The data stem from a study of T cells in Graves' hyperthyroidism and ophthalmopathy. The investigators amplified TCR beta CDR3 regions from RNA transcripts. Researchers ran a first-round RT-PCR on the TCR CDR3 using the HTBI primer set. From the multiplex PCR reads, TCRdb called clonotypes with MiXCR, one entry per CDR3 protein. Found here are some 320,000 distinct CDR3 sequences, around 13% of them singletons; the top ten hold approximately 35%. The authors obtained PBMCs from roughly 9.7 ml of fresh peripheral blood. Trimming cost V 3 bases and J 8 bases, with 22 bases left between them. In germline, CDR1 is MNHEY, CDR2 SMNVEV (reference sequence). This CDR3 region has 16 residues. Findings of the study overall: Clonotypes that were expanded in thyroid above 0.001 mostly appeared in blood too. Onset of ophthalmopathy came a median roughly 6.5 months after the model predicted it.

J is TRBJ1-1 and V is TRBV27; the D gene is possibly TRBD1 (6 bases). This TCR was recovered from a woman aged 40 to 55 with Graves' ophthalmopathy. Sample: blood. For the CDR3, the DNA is TGTGCCAGCAGTTTCAGACAGCCTCCCCAGGGGTTCGAAGCTTTCTTT. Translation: CASSFRQPPQGFEAFF.